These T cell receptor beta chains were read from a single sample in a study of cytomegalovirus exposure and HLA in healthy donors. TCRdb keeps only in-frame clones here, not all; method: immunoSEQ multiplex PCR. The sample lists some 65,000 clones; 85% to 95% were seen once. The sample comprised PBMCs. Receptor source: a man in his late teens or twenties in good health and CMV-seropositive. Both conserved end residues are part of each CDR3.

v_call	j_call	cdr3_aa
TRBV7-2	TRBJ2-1	CASRSTGVLEQFF
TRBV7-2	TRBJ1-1	CASSARQGGTEAFF
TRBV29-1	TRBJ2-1	CSVDVSLILYNEQFF
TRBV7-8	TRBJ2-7	CASSLSFYEQYF
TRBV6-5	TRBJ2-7	CASSEGAGHEQYF
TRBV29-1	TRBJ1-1	CSVGALNTEAFF
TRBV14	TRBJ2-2	CASSYSLTGELFF
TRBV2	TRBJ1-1	CASREGTLTEAFF
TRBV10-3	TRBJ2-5	CAISEFWTSGRSQYF
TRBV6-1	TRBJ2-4	CASIDKGKGVIIQYF
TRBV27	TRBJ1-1	CASSDSQGQTEAFF
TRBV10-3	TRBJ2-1	CAISESGGREAFFYNEQFF
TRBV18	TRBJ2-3	CASSRQGPQVGDTQYF
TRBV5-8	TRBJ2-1	CASRWTSGGASYNEQFF
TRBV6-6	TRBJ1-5	CASIGGGNQPQHF
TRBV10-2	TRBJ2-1	CASSVGHEQFF
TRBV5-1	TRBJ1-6	CASSLDLSYNSPLHF
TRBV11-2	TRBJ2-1	CASSSTAVASRDNEQFF
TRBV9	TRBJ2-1	CASSVASGLAGEWGSYNEQFF
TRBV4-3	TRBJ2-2	CASSPGTSLAGELFF
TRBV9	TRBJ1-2	CASSVNRNRTGTNYGYTF
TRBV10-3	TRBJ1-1	CAISEKREAFF
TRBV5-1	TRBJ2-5	CASSLEGQAHRETQYF
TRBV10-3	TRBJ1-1	CATGTDMNTEAFF
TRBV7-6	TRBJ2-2	CASSLSSGGLNTGELFF
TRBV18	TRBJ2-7	CASSPLATGPTYEQYF
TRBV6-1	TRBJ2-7	CASSEDVGGPYEQYF
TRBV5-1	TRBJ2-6	CASSEPDRTTLSGANVLTF
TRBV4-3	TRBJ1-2	CASSQDLTGIIGGYTF
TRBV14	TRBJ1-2	CASSQEYGRSGYGYTF
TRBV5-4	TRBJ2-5	CASSQGETQYF
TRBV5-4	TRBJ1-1	CASSLIGATEAFF